The 11 T cell receptor beta chains presented below share a single source sample, sequenced in a study of T cells in localized non-small cell lung cancer (dated by TCRdb to the early 2020s). To prepare the library, the immunoSEQ multiplex PCR assay was applied. Not all clones reach the TCRdb copy of this immuneACCESS table, which keeps in-frame sequences only. Checked studies attribute under half of the gap to unresolved V genes and leave the rest unexplained. This sample is represented by about 16,000 clones; approximately 81% of them were singletons. Together, the top ten hold about 24% of the sample. Here the sequenced sample was peripheral blood, taken before any cancer treatment. Source of these receptors: a male donor at least 60 years old with stage I lung adenocarcinoma.

The V and J genes are TRBV5-6 and TRBJ1-3; D is perhaps TRBD1 (5 bases). The germline V gene encodes CDR1 SGHDT and CDR2 YYEEEE. CDR3 size: 15 residues. The ends were cut back, 3 bases at V and 0 bases at J, with 10 bases in the middle. The CDR3 spells CASSWGPPSGNTIYF. CDR3 nucleotides: TGTGCCAGCAGCTGGGGACCCCCCTCTGGAAACACCATATATTTT.

The chain carries TRBV5-6 and TRBJ2-7; the D is unclear. The V and J ends lost 2 bases and 1 base respectively, with 7 bases between them. The CDR3 contains 13 residues. Germline V gene lookup returns CDR1 SGHDT and CDR2 YYEEEE. The CDR3 protein is CASSFGRSYEQYF. DNA for the CDR3: TGTGCCAGCAGCTTTGGAAGGTCCTACGAGCAGTACTTC.

V gene TRBV5-4 combines with J gene TRBJ2-5; TRBD2 matches at 12 bases. The CDR3 is 17 residues long. The junction had 8 bases not matched to a gene; V was cut back by 3 bases and J by 2 bases. Germline lookup yields CDR1 SGHNT and CDR2 YYREEE (reference sequence). The DNA of the CDR3 is TGTGCCAGCAGCTCGAGGACTAGCGGGACTCCTCAAGAGACCCAGTACTTC. This gives the protein CASSSRTSGTPQETQYF.

In this sample, this clone turned up once. This chain joins TRBV5-1 and TRBJ2-7; 8 bases match TRBD1. Germline loops: CDR1 SGHRS, CDR2 YFSETQ. This CDR3 comprises 14 residues. V trimming: 4 bases; J trimming: 2 bases; junction bases outside the gene matches: 5. In DNA, the CDR3 is TGCGCCAGCAGCACCGGGACAGGTACCTACGAGCAGTACTTC. Residues: CASSTGTGTYEQYF.

J is TRBJ1-4 and V is TRBV4-3; D not resolved. The CDR3 covers 15 residues. CDR1 is LGHNA, CDR2 YSLEER, per germline. The V end was cut by 3 bases, the J end by 1 base, with 9 bases between. The chain's CDR3 is CASSHGDRTNEKLFF. Here the CDR3 DNA reads TGCGCCAGCAGCCACGGGGATCGAACTAATGAAAAACTGTTTTTT.

The V and J genes are TRBV18 and TRBJ2-2; 12 bases are a match to TRBD2. This CDR3 region has 15 residues. Unmatched junction bases numbered 0, after V lost 6 bases and J lost 1 base. The germline CDR1 and CDR2 sequences are KGHSH and LQKENI. CDR3 sequence reads: CASSGLAGNTGELFF. The CDR3 DNA is TGTGCCAGCTCGGGACTAGCGGGGAACACCGGGGAGCTGTTTTTT.

V is TRBV2 and J is TRBJ1-6; 9 bases align to TRBD1. CDR3 length: 14 residues. V trimming: 5 bases; J trimming: 6 bases; junction bases outside the gene matches: 2. Germline lookup yields CDR1 SNHLY and CDR2 FYNNEI. DNA of the CDR3: TGTGCCAGCAGTTCGACAGGGGGTAATTCACCCCTCCACTTT. This translates into CASSSTGGNSPLHF.

This clone was counted a single time. This sequence joins TRBV6-5 and TRBJ1-3, with 8 positions matching TRBD1. CDR1 is MNHEY, CDR2 SVGAGI, per germline. The V gene end was trimmed by 6 bases and the J gene end by 3 bases; junction bases not matched to a gene: 7. CDR3 length: 15 residues. CDR3 sequence reads: CASRQGQDLGNTIYF. CDR3 bases: TGTGCCAGCAGGCAGGGACAGGACCTTGGAAACACCATATATTTT.

This clone was found a few times. V and J are TRBV9 and TRBJ1-4; D not certain. The germline V and J ends were trimmed by 0 bases and 4 bases, with 10 bases remaining between them. The CDR3 extends over 15 amino acids. Germline V gene sequence: CDR1 SGDLS, CDR2 YYNGEE. This chain's CDR3 is CASSVAGDNNEKLFF. The CDR3 bases are TGTGCCAGCAGCGTAGCCGGGGATAATAATGAAAAACTGTTTTTT.

This rearrangement joins TRBV6-5 to TRBJ2-1; 7 positions agree with TRBD2. V shed 0 bases, J shed 8 bases, and the junction held 7 bases outside the gene matches. The CDR3 sequence is 15 residues long. CDR1 is MNHEY, CDR2 SVGAGI, per germline. CDR3: CASSYSRLAVDEQFF. DNA for the CDR3: TGTGCCAGCAGTTACTCGAGGCTAGCGGTCGATGAGCAGTTCTTC.

The chain is built from TRBV6-5 and TRBJ1-4; D perhaps matches TRBD1 (5 bases). Trimming cost V 4 bases and J 5 bases, with 11 bases left between them. This CDR3 comprises 14 residues. Germline loops: CDR1 MNHEY, CDR2 SVGAGI. The chain's CDR3 is CASSWDRTNEKLFF. The CDR3 DNA reads TGTGCCAGCAGTTGGGACCGAACCAATGAAAAACTGTTTTTT.